This TCR beta chain is from a study of T cell responses to AZD1222 COVID-19 vaccine. The CDR3 is made up of 15 amino acids. CDR1 SGHKS and CDR2 YYEKEE come from the germline V gene (reference sequence). Trimming removed 0 bases at V and 5 bases at J, with 14 bases between. The assay was immunoSEQ multiplex PCR, and TCRdb's table has in-frame clones only and misses some. The sample includes around 150,000 clones, just over 90% of them seen just once. The input for sequencing was peripheral blood, taken on day 0 of MenACWY control vaccination. This receptor was obtained from an adult in good health. The rearrangement joins TRBV5-5 to TRBJ1-2, with D possibly matching TRBD1 (6 bases). The CDR3 protein is CASSLVDRNWYGYTF. Written as DNA, the CDR3 is TGTGCCAGCAGCTTGGTTGACAGGAATTGGTATGGCTACACCTTC.